This TCR beta chain was documented in a study of T-cell reconstitution after alpha-beta-depleted transplantation in children (dated by TCRdb to 2015 to 2016). Regarding the complete study: Using TCR repertoire profiling, the study followed T-cell immune reconstitution in a quantitative way in children after TCRalphabeta/CD19-depleted allogeneic hematopoietic cell transplantation.

About this clonotype: No antigen is known for it. No much larger clonotype is one base removed from it; base qualities were not supplied.

CDR1 and CDR2 are drawn from the germline V gene: KGHSH, LQKENI. Including cysteine and phenylalanine, the CDR3 has 12 amino acids. The only DNA kept is the CDR3, 36 bases in frame from the first base. V loses 4 bases of germline sequence and J loses 0 bases, and the interval between the two ends is 3 bases. Points the paper makes about the study in general: In some patients, the high TCRbeta diversity seen at day 60 was put down to recipient T cells and intrathymic progenitors that had survived conditioning. The frequencies of hyperexpanded clones fell over the following months, and after one year, T-cell counts and TCRbeta diversity were mostly attributed to newly produced T cells. About two months after transplant, the apparently early recovery of alphabetaT-cell counts reportedly depended on just several hundred clones that had expanded rapidly and came from non-depleted graft cells.

The treatment or condition label for this specimen denotes: allogeneic hematopoietic cell transplantation with graft depleted of TCRalphabeta T cells and CD19 B cells. The children who served as transplant recipients had been given grafts of TCRalphabeta/CD19-depleted allogeneic hematopoietic cells. To prepare the library, PCR was applied. The instrument was an Illumina HiSeq 2500. Molecular barcoding was employed in the preparation of TCR libraries, with unique molecular identifiers being used to normalize TCRbeta repertoire quantification. The public reads were run again by TCRdb, first through fastp at Q25 and then through MiXCR, and only productive beta chains were kept. Merged by CDR3 protein, the rows form single entries marked with the most common genes and DNA. Within this sample are about 420,000 distinct CDR3 sequences, with around 15% of them counted one time only. The biggest ten clones account for over 25% of the sample.

The material was PBMCs, mostly from graft donor cells, obtained 360 days after TCRalphabeta/CD19-depleted stem cell transplant. The clonotype was recovered from a boy under two years old who had a stem cell transplant for Wiskott-Aldrich syndrome, so the T cells may come from the graft donor. The rearranged segments are TRBV18 and TRBJ2-5, with the identity of the D gene unclear. The CDR3 is CASSRYQETQYF. The DNA sequence is TGTGCCAGCTCACGGTACCAAGAGACCCAGTACTTC.